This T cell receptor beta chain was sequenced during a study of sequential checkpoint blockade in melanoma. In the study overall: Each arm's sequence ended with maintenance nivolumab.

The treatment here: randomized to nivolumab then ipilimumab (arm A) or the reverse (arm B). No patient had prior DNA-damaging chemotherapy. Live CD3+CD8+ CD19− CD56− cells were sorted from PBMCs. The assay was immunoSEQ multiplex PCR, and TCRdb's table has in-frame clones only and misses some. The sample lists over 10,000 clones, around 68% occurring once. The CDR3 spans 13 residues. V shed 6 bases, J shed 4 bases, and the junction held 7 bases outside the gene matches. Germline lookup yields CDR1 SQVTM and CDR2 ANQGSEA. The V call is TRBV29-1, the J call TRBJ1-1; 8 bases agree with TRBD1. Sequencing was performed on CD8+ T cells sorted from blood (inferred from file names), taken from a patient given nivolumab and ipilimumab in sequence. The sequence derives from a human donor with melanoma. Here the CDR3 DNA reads TGCAGCGTGGTCAGGGGGCGCGCCACTGAAGCTTTCTTT. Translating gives CSVVRGRATEAFF.